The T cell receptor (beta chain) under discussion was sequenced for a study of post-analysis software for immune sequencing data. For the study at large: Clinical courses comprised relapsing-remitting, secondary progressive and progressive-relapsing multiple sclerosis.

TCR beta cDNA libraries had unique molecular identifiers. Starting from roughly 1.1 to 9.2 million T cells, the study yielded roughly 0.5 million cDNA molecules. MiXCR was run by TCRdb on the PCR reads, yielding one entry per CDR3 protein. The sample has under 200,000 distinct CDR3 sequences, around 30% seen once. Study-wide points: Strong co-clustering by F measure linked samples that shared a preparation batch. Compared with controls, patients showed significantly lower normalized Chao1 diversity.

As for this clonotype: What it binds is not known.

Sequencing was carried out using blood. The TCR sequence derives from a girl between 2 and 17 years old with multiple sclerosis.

CDR3: CASSSPQGWEQYF. For the CDR3, the DNA is TGCGCCAGCAGCTCCCCACAGGGCTGGGAGCAGTACTTC. The V and J genes are TRBV5-1 and TRBJ2-7; maybe TRBD1 (6 bases). The CDR3 has 13 residues. Germline loops: CDR1 SGHRS, CDR2 YFSETQ. V lost 3 bases to trimming and J lost 7 bases, with 14 bases between them.